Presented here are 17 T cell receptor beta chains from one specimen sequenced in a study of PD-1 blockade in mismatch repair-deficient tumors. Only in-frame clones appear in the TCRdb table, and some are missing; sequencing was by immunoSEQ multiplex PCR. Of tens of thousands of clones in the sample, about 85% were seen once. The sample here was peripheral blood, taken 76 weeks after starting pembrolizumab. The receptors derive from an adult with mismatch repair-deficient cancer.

The CDR3 here is CATSRDRTGGYNEQFF. For the CDR3, the DNA is TGTGCCACCAGCAGAGATCGGACGGGAGGCTACAATGAGCAGTTCTTC. The rearrangement links TRBV15 to TRBJ2-1; TRBD2 matches at 7 bases. This CDR3 comprises 16 residues. Per germline, CDR1 LNHNV and CDR2 YYDKDF (reference sequence). After removal of 0 bases from V and 3 bases from J, the junction contained 5 bases not matched to a gene.

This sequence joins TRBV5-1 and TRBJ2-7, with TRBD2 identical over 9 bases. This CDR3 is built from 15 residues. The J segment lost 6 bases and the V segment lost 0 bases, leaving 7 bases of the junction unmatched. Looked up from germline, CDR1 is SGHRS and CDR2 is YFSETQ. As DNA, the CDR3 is TGCGCCAGCAGCTTGGATGGGTTAGCGGGAGTCGAGCAGTACTTC. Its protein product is CASSLDGLAGVEQYF.

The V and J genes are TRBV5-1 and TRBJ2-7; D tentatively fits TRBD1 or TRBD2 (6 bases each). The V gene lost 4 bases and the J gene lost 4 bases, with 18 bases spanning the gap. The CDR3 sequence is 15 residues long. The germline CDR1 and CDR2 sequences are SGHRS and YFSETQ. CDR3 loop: CASSAVSGGRYEQYF. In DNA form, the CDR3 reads TGCGCCAGCAGCGCGGTCTCCGGGGGCAGGTACGAGCAGTACTTC.

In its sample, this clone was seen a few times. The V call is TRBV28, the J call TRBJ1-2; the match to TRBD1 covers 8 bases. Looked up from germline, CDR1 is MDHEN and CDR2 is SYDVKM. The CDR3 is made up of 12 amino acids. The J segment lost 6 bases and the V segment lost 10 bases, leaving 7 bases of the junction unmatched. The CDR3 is CANSDRVNGYTF. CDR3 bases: TGTGCCAACTCGGACAGGGTTAATGGCTACACCTTC.

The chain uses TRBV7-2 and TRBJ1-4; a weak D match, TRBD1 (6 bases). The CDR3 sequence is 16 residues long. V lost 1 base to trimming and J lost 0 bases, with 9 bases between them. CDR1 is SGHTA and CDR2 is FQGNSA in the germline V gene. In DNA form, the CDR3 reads TGTGCCAGCAGCTTAGAAGGACAGCCAACTAATGAAAAACTGTTTTTT. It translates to CASSLEGQPTNEKLFF.

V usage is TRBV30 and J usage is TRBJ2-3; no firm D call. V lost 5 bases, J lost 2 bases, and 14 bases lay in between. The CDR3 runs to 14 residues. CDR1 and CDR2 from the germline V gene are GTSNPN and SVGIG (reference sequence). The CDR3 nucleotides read TGTGCCTGGGCCCGGAAGCCAATCACAGATACGCAGTATTTT. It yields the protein CAWARKPITDTQYF. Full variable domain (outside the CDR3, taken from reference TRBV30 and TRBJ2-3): SQTIHQWPATLVQPVGSPLSLECTVEGTSNPNLYWYRQAAGRGLQLLFYSVGIGQISSEVPQNLSASRPQDRQFILSSKKLLLSDSGFYLCAWARKPITDTQYFGPGTRLTVL.

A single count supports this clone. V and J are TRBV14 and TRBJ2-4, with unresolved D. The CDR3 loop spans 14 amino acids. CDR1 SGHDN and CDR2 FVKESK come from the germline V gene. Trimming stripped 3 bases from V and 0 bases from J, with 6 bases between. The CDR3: CASSQDLAKNIQYF. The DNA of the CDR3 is TGTGCCAGCAGCCAGGATTTAGCCAAAAACATTCAGTACTTC.

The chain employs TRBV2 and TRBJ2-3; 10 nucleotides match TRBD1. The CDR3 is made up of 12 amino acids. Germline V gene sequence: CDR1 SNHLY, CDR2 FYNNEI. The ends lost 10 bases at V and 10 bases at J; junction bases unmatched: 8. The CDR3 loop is CAIGQGEFSQYF. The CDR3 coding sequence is TGTGCCATAGGACAGGGGGAGTTTTCGCAGTATTTT.

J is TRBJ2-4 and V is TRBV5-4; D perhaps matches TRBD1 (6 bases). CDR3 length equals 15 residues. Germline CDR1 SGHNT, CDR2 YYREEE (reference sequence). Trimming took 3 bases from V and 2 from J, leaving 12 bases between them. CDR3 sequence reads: CASSSKQGTKNIQYF. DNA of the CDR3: TGTGCCAGCAGCTCAAAACAGGGAACCAAAAACATTCAGTACTTC.

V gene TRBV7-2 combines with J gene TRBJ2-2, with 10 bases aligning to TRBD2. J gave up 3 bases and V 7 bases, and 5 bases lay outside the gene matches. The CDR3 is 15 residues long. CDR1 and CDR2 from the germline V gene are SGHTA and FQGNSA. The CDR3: CASTFSGGYTGELFF. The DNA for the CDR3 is TGTGCCAGCACTTTTAGCGGGGGGTACACCGGGGAGCTGTTTTTT. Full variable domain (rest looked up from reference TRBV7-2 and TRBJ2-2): GAGVSQSPSNKVTEKGKDVELRCDPISGHTALYWYRQSLGQGLEFLIYFQGNSAPDKSGLPSDRFSAERTGGSVSTLTIQRTQQEDSAVYLCASTFSGGYTGELFFGEGSRLTVL.

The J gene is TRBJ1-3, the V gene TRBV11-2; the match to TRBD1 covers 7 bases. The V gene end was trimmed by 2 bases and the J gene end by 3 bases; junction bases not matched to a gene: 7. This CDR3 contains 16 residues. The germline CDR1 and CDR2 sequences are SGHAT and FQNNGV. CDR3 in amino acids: CASSLIRAGGGNTIYF. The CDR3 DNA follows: TGTGCCAGCAGCTTAATAAGGGCAGGGGGTGGAAACACCATATATTTT.

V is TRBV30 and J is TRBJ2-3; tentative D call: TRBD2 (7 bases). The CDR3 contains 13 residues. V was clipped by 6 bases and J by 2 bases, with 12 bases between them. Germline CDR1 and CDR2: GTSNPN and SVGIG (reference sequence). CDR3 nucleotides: TGTGCCTGCCGCCGGGGGGCCACAGATACGCAGTATTTT. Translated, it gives CACRRGATDTQYF.

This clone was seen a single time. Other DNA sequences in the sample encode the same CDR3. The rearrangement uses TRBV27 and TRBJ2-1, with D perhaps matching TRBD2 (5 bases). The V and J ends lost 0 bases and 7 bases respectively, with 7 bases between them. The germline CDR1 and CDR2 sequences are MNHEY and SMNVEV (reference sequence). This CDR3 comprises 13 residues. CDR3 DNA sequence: TGTGCCAGCAGTTTATCGAGAGGGAATGAGCAGTTCTTC. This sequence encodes CASSLSRGNEQFF.

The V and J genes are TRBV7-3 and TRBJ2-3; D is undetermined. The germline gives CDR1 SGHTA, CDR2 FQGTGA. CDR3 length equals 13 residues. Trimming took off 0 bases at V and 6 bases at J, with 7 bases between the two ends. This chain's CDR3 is CASSLTDRDTQYF. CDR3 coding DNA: TGTGCCAGCAGCTTAACTGATCGGGATACGCAGTATTTT.

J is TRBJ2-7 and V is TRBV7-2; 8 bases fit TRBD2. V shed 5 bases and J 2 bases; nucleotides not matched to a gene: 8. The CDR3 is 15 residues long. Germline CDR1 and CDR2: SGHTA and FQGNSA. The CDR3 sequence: CASSPGLASTYEQYF. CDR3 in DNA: TGTGCCAGCAGCCCCGGACTAGCAAGTACCTACGAGCAGTACTTC. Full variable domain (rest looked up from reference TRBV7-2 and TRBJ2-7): GAGVSQSPSNKVTEKGKDVELRCDPISGHTALYWYRQSLGQGLEFLIYFQGNSAPDKSGLPSDRFSAERTGGSVSTLTIQRTQQEDSAVYLCASSPGLASTYEQYFGPGTRLTVT.

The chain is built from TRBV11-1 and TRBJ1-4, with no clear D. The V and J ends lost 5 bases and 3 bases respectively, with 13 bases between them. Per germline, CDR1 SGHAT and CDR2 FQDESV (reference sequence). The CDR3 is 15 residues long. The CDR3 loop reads CASSIQGYANEKLFF. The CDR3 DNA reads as TGTGCCAGCAGCATCCAAGGGTACGCTAATGAAAAACTGTTTTTT.

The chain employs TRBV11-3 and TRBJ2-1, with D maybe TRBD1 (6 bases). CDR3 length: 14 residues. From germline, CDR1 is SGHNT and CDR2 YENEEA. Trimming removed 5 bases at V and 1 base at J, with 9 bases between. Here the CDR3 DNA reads TGTGCCAGCAGCCGTGGGACATCCTACAATGAGCAGTTCTTC. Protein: CASSRGTSYNEQFF.